The 29 T cell receptor beta chains below all came from one sample that was sequenced in a study of T-cell reconstitution after alpha-beta-depleted transplantation in children (dated by TCRdb to 2016 to 2017). Library prep was done by PCR. TCRdb lists the instrument as Illumina HiSeq 2500. Molecular barcoding was employed in the preparation of TCR libraries, with unique molecular identifiers being used to normalize TCRbeta repertoire quantification. The public reads were reprocessed in TCRdb via fastp at Q25 and MiXCR, keeping in-frame beta chains. When rows share a CDR3 protein, they turn into one entry using the most common DNA and genes. The sample data list about 420,000 distinct CDR3 sequences, and around 16% of these were observed just once. Just under 30% of the sample comes from the top ten. According to the study, the label for this sample's treatment or condition signals: allogeneic hematopoietic cell transplantation with graft depleted of TCRalphabeta T cells and CD19 B cells.

The material was PBMCs, mostly from graft donor cells, obtained 360 days after TCRalphabeta/CD19-depleted stem cell transplant. These receptors all come from a boy under two years old who had a stem cell transplant for Wiskott-Aldrich syndrome, so the T cells may come from the graft donor.

A few counts support this clonotype. The V and J genes are TRBV21-1 and TRBJ2-5; TRBD1, the table's D call, lacks a check against the DNA. TRBV21-1 counts as a pseudogene. This CDR3 is 16 amino acids long. For the CDR3, the DNA is TGTGCCAGCAGCAAAGCTGGCAGGGTCGAGGGAGAGACCCAGTACTTC. Amino acid sequence: CASSKAGRVEGETQYF.

This clonotype was observed a handful of times. This rearrangement joins TRBV5-6 to TRBJ2-1; unclear D gene. V lost 0 bases and J 6 bases, leaving 7 bases between the germline ends. This CDR3 is 13 amino acids long. The germline V gene encodes CDR1 SGHDT and CDR2 YYEEEE. The CDR3 reads CASSLVGSNEQFF. The CDR3 region has the DNA TGTGCCAGCAGCTTGGTAGGTAGCAATGAGCAGTTCTTC.

The chain employs TRBV20-1 and TRBJ2-5, with D perhaps matching TRBD1 or TRBD2 (6 bases each). V was trimmed by 3 bases and J by 5 bases, leaving 28 bases between them. The CDR3 spans 18 residues. Germline values: CDR1 DFQATT, CDR2 SNEGSKA (reference sequence). The CDR3 loop is CSASRGRPPTRPGETQYF. The CDR3 DNA sequence: TGCAGTGCTAGCAGGGGACGACCGCCGACTAGGCCAGGGGAGACCCAGTACTTC.

This sequence joins TRBV29-1 and TRBJ2-3; D is unresolved. CDR1 and CDR2 (germline): SQVTM, ANQGSEA. The CDR3 contains 13 residues. The V gene lost 5 bases and the J gene lost 2 bases, with 11 bases spanning the gap. The CDR3 sequence: CSVRPGSTDTQYF. The CDR3 DNA reads TGCAGCGTTCGTCCAGGATCCACAGATACGCAGTATTTT.

This chain connects TRBV10-3 to TRBJ2-5; weak D call: TRBD1 (5 bases). The V gene's germline CDR1 is ENHRY and CDR2 SYGVKD. Trimming took 6 bases from V and 3 from J, leaving 11 bases between them. The CDR3 has 13 residues. CDR3 protein: CAISSDTKETQYF. The CDR3 DNA follows: TGTGCCATCAGCTCGGACACCAAAGAGACCCAGTACTTC.

The chain has TRBV7-9 and TRBJ2-7; D is uncertain. The CDR3 runs to 12 residues. Germline CDR1 reads SEHNR; CDR2 reads FQNEAQ (reference sequence). Trimming shortened V by 5 bases and J by 5 bases, and 10 bases separated the two germline ends. The CDR3, as DNA: TGTGCCAGCAGCGCCTATACCGACGAGCAGTACTTC. As protein: CASSAYTDEQYF.

The chain employs TRBV7-9 and TRBJ2-5; 9 bases line up with TRBD2. After removal of 0 bases from V and 1 base from J, the junction contained 6 bases not matched to a gene. The CDR3 loop spans 17 amino acids. CDR1 is SEHNR and CDR2 is FQNEAQ in the germline V gene (reference sequence). The CDR3 DNA reads TGTGCCAGCAGCTTAGCGATGACTAGCGGAGTCCAAGAGACCCAGTACTTC. Its protein product is CASSLAMTSGVQETQYF.

DNA of the CDR3: TGTGCCAGCACCCTGGGACCTGGAGGCTACACCTTC. It yields the protein CASTLGPGGYTF. This chain joins TRBV12-3 or TRBV12-4 and TRBJ1-2; perhaps TRBD1 as D (5 bases). Trimming left V 7 bases short and J 8 bases short, with 14 bases between. This CDR3 spans 12 amino acids.

The chain uses TRBV5-1 and TRBJ2-7, with 7 positions matching TRBD1. The V segment lost 6 bases and the J segment 2 bases; nucleotides outside the gene matches: 11. The CDR3 length is 15 residues. Germline CDR1 and CDR2: SGHRS and YFSETQ. The CDR3 protein is CASTPIGDSPYEQYF. In DNA form, the CDR3 reads TGCGCCAGCACCCCCATTGGGGACAGCCCCTACGAGCAGTACTTC.

This clonotype has more than one count but fewer than ten. V usage is TRBV6-5 and J usage is TRBJ2-1; tentative D call: TRBD2 (7 bases). Germline-derived CDR1 and CDR2 are MNHEY and SVGAGI. V was cut by 5 bases and J by 3 bases, with 11 bases left in between. The CDR3 is 14 amino acids. The CDR3 region has the DNA TGTGCCAGCAGTCGGGGGGCCTTCTACAATGAGCAGTTCTTC. Amino acid sequence: CASSRGAFYNEQFF.

In its sample, this clonotype was seen a few times. The V gene is TRBV20-1, the J gene TRBJ1-2; 7 positions agree with TRBD1. The CDR3 totals 11 residues. Germline loops: CDR1 DFQATT, CDR2 SNEGSKA (reference sequence). Germline trimming cut 4 bases from V and 7 bases from J; bases unmatched to any gene: 3. The CDR3 nucleotides read TGCAGTGCTAAAAACAGGGGTGGCTACACCTTC. It codes for CSAKNRGGYTF.

The J gene is TRBJ2-7, the V gene TRBV5-1; 12 bases agree with TRBD2. Germline V lookup: CDR1 SGHRS, CDR2 YFSETQ. The CDR3 length is 15 residues. Trimming at V came to 4 bases and at J to 3 bases, leaving 5 bases not matched to a gene. The CDR3 coding sequence is TGCGCCAGCAGCCACGGACTAGCGGGAAGCTACGAGCAGTACTTC. Translating it yields CASSHGLAGSYEQYF.

This clonotype was picked up a small number of times. The gene calls are TRBV12-3 or TRBV12-4 and TRBJ2-2; TRBD2 agrees at 12 bases. The CDR3 length is 17 residues. V was clipped by 6 bases and J by 0 bases; unmatched bases: 5. Here the CDR3 reads CASSQTSGRPNTGELFF. The CDR3 region has the DNA TGTGCCAGCAGCCAGACTAGCGGGAGACCGAACACCGGGGAGCTGTTTTTT.

V is TRBV7-9 and J is TRBJ2-3, with 10 bases lining up with TRBD2. Trimming removed 3 bases from V and 5 bases from J; junction bases left unmatched: 11. From germline, CDR1 is SEHNR and CDR2 FQNEAQ (reference sequence). The CDR3 length is 17 residues. In DNA, the CDR3 is TGTGCCAGCAGCTTGCCCCCGGCTAGCGGGGGACGAGATACGCAGTATTTT. Protein: CASSLPPASGGRDTQYF.

This clonotype was observed a few times. The V gene is TRBV24-1, the J gene TRBJ2-1; the D is unclear. The V end was cut by 3 bases, the J end by 3 bases, with 11 bases between. Per the germline V gene, CDR1 is KGHDR and CDR2 is SFDVKD. There are 15 residues in the CDR3. The CDR3 is CATSDPEPGYNEQFF. The DNA for the CDR3 is TGTGCCACCAGTGATCCTGAGCCAGGCTACAATGAGCAGTTCTTC.

The CDR3 region is CASSGRASRETQYF. In nucleotides, the CDR3 is TGTGCCAGCAGCGGCAGGGCTAGCAGGGAGACCCAGTACTTC. This chain links TRBV11-2 with TRBJ2-5; D possibly matches TRBD1 or TRBD2 (5 bases each). The CDR3 runs 14 residues. Germline values: CDR1 SGHAT, CDR2 FQNNGV. Trimming shortened V by 5 bases and J by 5 bases, and 15 bases separated the two germline ends.

This clonotype was detected only a few times. This rearrangement joins TRBV12-3 or TRBV12-4 to TRBJ2-1; the D is unclear. The germline V and J ends were trimmed by 7 bases and 4 bases, with 23 bases remaining between them. There are 17 residues in the CDR3. As DNA, the CDR3 is TGTGCCAGCACGTACTCCTACCGGAAGTACCCGTACAATGAGCAGTTCTTC. This encodes CASTYSYRKYPYNEQFF.

The gene calls are TRBV24-1 and TRBJ2-3, with unresolved D. The CDR3 has 16 amino acids. Trimming stripped 3 bases from V and 6 bases from J, with 18 bases between. Germline V gene lookup returns CDR1 KGHDR and CDR2 SFDVKD. CDR3 residues: CATSDPTDALGDTQYF. Written as DNA, the CDR3 is TGTGCCACCAGTGATCCCACAGATGCGTTGGGGGATACGCAGTATTTT.

The chain joins TRBV12-3 or TRBV12-4 to TRBJ2-5; 7 positions agree with TRBD2. The CDR3 consists of 16 residues. V lost 6 bases to trimming and J lost 2 bases; unmatched junction nucleotides: 12. This CDR3 reads CASRRLGLGGQETQYF. The CDR3 DNA reads TGTGCCAGCAGACGATTAGGTCTGGGAGGGCAAGAGACCCAGTACTTC.

The chain employs TRBV7-2 and TRBJ2-7; D possibly corresponds to TRBD2 (5 bases). The V end was cut by 0 bases, the J end by 6 bases, with 12 bases between. This CDR3 has 14 residues. CDR1 is SGHTA, CDR2 FQGNSA, per germline. Here the CDR3 reads CASSLAFGGFEQYF. The CDR3, as DNA: TGTGCCAGCAGCTTAGCTTTCGGAGGATTCGAGCAGTACTTC.

DNA of the CDR3: TGCGCCAGCAGCCCCGGACTAGCGGGGGGGATGGGCACAGATACGCAGTATTTT. This encodes CASSPGLAGGMGTDTQYF. V usage is TRBV5-1 and J usage is TRBJ2-3; the match to TRBD2 covers 15 bases. CDR1 SGHRS and CDR2 YFSETQ come from the germline V gene. This CDR3 comprises 18 residues. Trimming removed 4 bases from V and 1 base from J; junction bases left unmatched: 7. Filled out from reference TRBV5-1 and TRBJ2-3, the complete variable domain reads KAGVTQTPRYLIKTRGQQVTLSCSPISGHRSVSWYQQTPGQGLQFLFEYFSETQRNKGNFPGRFSGRQFSNSRSEMNVSTLELGDSALYLCASSPGLAGGMGTDTQYFGPGTRLTVL.

This clonotype has just a few counts. V and J are TRBV24-1 and TRBJ2-5, with 10 bases lining up with TRBD2. The J segment lost 4 bases and the V segment lost 7 bases, leaving 8 bases of the junction unmatched. This CDR3 region has 15 residues. In germline, CDR1 is KGHDR, CDR2 SFDVKD. The DNA for the CDR3 is TGTGCCACCAGCTTCTCTAGCGGGAGCGGAGAGACCCAGTACTTC. The encoded protein is CATSFSSGSGETQYF.

This clonotype came up a few times. V usage is TRBV29-1 and J usage is TRBJ1-1; weak D call: TRBD1 (6 bases). The CDR3 spans 13 residues. CDR1 and CDR2 from the germline V gene are SQVTM and ANQGSEA. V was trimmed by 4 bases and J by 4 bases, leaving 13 bases between them. DNA for the CDR3: TGCAGCGTTGTGGTGGAAGGGGGCACTGAAGCTTTCTTT. The encoded protein is CSVVVEGGTEAFF.

The sample holds a few counts of this clonotype. This chain connects TRBV27 to TRBJ2-7; D unresolved. Germline CDR1 is MNHEY and CDR2 is SMNVEV (reference sequence). Deletions cut 5 bases from V and 0 bases from J, with 14 bases between. The CDR3 runs to 15 residues. CDR3 amino acids: CASSPTWRNSYEQYF. CDR3 sequence (DNA): TGTGCCAGCAGTCCCACATGGCGCAACTCCTACGAGCAGTACTTC.

This clonotype was found a few times. CDR3 sequence reads: CATSDSWGADTQYF. CDR3 bases: TGTGCCACCAGTGATTCATGGGGGGCAGATACGCAGTATTTT. This rearrangement joins TRBV24-1 to TRBJ2-3; D possibly corresponds to TRBD2 (6 bases). This CDR3 has 14 amino acids. The germline V and J ends were trimmed by 2 bases and 4 bases, with 9 bases remaining between them. The germline V gene has CDR1 KGHDR and CDR2 SFDVKD.

The table lists this clonotype with many counts. The gene calls are TRBV12-3 or TRBV12-4 and TRBJ2-3; D possibly corresponds to TRBD2 (6 bases). Trimming removed 2 bases at V and 1 base at J, with 10 bases between. The CDR3 runs to 15 residues. Here the CDR3 reads CASSLTGGGTDTQYF. The CDR3 region has the DNA TGTGCCAGCAGTTTAACCGGCGGGGGCACAGATACGCAGTATTTT.

This CDR3 is CASSSGQGVPYEQYF. The CDR3 region has the DNA TGTGCCAGCAGCTCGGGACAGGGGGTCCCCTACGAGCAGTACTTC. This sequence joins TRBV5-5 and TRBJ2-7; TRBD1 matches at 11 bases. V lost 3 bases, J lost 2 bases, and 4 bases stayed unmatched. The germline CDR1 and CDR2 sequences are SGHKS and YYEKEE (reference sequence). This CDR3 spans 15 amino acids.

To note about this clonotype: The junction departs from germline at one end; a sequencing error may be responsible. The V call is TRBV12-3 or TRBV12-4, the J call TRBJ2-2; 10 bases fit TRBD1. The CDR3 runs to 18 residues. CDR3 in DNA: TGTGCCATCAGTTTGACCCCTCCGGGACAGGGGTATTCGGGGGAGCTGTTTTTT. Protein: CAISLTPPGQGYSGELFF.

This clonotype has more than one count but fewer than ten. This chain links TRBV5-1 with TRBJ2-5; 13 bases are shared with TRBD2. The ends lost 1 base at V and 4 bases at J; junction bases unmatched: 16. CDR3 length: 20 residues. Per germline, CDR1 SGHRS and CDR2 YFSETQ. The CDR3 sequence: CASSLSNGGLAGIFGETQYF. The CDR3, as DNA: TGCGCCAGCAGCTTGTCTAATGGGGGACTAGCGGGGATTTTCGGAGAGACCCAGTACTTC. Using reference TRBV5-1 and TRBJ2-5 for the parts outside the CDR3, the full variable domain is KAGVTQTPRYLIKTRGQQVTLSCSPISGHRSVSWYQQTPGQGLQFLFEYFSETQRNKGNFPGRFSGRQFSNSRSEMNVSTLELGDSALYLCASSLSNGGLAGIFGETQYFGPGTRLLVL.